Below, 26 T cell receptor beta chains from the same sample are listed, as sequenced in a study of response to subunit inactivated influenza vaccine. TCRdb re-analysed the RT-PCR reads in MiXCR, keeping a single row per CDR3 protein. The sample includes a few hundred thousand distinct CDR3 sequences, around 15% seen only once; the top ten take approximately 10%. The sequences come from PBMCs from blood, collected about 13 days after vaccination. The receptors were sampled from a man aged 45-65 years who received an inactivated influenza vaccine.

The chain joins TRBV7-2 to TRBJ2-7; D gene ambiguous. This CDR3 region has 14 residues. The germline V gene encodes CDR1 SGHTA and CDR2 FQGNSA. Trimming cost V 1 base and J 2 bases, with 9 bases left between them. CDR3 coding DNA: TGTGCCAGCAGCTTAGTGGCCCAAACCTACGAGCAGTACTTC. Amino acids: CASSLVAQTYEQYF.

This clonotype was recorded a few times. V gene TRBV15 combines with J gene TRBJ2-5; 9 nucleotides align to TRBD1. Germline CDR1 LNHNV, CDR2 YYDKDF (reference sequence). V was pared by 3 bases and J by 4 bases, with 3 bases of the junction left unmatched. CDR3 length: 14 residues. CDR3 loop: CATSRSTGGETQYF. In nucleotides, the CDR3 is TGTGCCACCAGCAGGTCGACAGGGGGAGAGACCCAGTACTTC.

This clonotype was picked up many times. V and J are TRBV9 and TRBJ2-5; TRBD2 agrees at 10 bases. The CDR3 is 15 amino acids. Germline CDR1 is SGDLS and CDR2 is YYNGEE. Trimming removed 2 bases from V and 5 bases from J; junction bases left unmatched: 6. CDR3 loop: CASSVGLAGVETQYF. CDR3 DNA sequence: TGTGCCAGCAGCGTCGGGCTAGCGGGGGTTGAGACCCAGTACTTC.

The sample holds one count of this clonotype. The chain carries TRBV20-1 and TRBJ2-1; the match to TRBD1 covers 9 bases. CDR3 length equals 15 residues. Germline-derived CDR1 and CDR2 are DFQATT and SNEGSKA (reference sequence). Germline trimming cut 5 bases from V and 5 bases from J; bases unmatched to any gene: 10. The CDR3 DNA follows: TGCAGTGCTTGGACGGGACAGGGTTCGGACAATGAGCAGTTCTTC. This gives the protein CSAWTGQGSDNEQFF.

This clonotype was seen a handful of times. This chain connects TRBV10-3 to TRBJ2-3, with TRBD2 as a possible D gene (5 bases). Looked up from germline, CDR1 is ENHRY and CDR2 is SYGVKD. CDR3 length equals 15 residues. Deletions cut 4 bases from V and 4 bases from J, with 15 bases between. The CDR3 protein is CAISVVEAIPDTQYF. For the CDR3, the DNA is TGTGCCATCAGTGTGGTGGAGGCGATACCAGATACGCAGTATTTT.

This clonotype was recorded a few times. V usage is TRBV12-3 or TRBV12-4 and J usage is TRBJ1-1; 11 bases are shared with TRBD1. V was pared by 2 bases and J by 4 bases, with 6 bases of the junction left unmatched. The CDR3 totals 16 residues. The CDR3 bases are TGTGCCAGCAGTTTAAGGACAGGGGGCCGAGGCACTGAAGCTTTCTTT. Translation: CASSLRTGGRGTEAFF.

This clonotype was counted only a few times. The CDR3 sequence is CASSLGGGDEPQHF. The CDR3 nucleotides read TGTGCCAGCAGCCTTGGTGGGGGGGACGAGCCCCAGCATTTT. The chain couples TRBV12-3 or TRBV12-4 to TRBJ1-5; D is possibly TRBD1 (5 bases). Deletions cut 6 bases from V and 8 bases from J, with 17 bases between. This CDR3 is built from 14 residues.

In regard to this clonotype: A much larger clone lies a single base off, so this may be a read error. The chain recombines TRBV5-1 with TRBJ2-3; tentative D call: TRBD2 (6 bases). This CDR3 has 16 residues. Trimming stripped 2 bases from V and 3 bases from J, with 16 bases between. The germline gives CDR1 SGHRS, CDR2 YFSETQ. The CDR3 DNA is TGCGCCAGCAGCTTCGGGGGTTCCTGGGTGACAGATACGCAGTATTTT. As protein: CASSFGGSWVTDTQYF.

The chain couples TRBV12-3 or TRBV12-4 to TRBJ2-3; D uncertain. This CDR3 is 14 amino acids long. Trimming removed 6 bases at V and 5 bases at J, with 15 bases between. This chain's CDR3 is CASSPPRVGDTQYF. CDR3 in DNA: TGTGCCAGCAGCCCACCCCGGGTCGGAGATACGCAGTATTTT.

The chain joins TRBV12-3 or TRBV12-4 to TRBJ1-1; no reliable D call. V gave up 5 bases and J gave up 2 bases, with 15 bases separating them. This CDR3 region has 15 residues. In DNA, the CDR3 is TGTGCCAGCAGTCCCCGCCCCGTCCGTAACACTGAAGCTTTCTTT. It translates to CASSPRPVRNTEAFF.

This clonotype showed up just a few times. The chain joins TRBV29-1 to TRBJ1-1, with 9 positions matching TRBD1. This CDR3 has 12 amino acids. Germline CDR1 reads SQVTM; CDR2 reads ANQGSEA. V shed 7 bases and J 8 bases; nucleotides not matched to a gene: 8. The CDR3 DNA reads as TGCAGCGGCCGTCCCGGGACAGGGGAAGCTTTCTTT. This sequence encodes CSGRPGTGEAFF.

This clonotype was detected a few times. CDR3 protein: CASSYGTSSKEQYF. Here the CDR3 DNA reads TGTGCCAGCAGTTACGGGACTAGCTCAAAAGAGCAGTACTTC. V is TRBV6-5 and J is TRBJ2-7; 9 nucleotides agree with TRBD2. The germline V gene encodes CDR1 MNHEY and CDR2 SVGAGI. The CDR3 contains 14 residues. The ends lost 2 bases at V and 7 bases at J; junction bases unmatched: 6.

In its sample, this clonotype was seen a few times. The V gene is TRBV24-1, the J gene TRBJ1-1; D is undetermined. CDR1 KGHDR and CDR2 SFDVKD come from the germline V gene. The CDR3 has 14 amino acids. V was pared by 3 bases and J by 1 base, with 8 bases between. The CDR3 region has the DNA TGTGCCACCAGTGATAACTTTGGGAACACTGAAGCTTTCTTT. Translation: CATSDNFGNTEAFF.

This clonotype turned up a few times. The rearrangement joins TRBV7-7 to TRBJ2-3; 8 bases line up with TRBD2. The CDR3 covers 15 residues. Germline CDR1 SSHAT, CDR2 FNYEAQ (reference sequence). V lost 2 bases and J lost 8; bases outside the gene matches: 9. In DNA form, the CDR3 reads TGTGCCAGCAGCTTAAATGCGGGAGGATCGAGTACGCAGTATTTT. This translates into CASSLNAGGSSTQYF.

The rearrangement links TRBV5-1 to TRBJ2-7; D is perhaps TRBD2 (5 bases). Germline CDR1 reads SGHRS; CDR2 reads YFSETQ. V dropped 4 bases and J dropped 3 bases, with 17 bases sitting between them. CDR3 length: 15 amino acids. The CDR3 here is CASSDPQRWGYEQYF. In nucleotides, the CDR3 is TGCGCCAGCAGCGACCCCCAGCGGTGGGGCTACGAGCAGTACTTC.

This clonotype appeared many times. CDR3 coding DNA: TGTGCCAGCAGTTACTCGACCGGACTAGCGGCCATCCTGAGCGAGACCCAGTACTTC. Translated, it gives CASSYSTGLAAILSETQYF. The chain uses TRBV6-2 or TRBV6-3 and TRBJ2-5, with 10 bases identical to TRBD2. V gave up 0 bases and J gave up 5 bases; unmatched junction bases: 15. The CDR3 consists of 19 residues. Germline V gives CDR1 MNHEY, CDR2 SVGEGT.

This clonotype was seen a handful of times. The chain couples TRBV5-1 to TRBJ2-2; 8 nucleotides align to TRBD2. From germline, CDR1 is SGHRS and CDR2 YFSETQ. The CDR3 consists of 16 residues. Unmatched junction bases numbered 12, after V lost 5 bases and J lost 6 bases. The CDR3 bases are TGCGCCAGCAGAAAGTCTAGCGGGCCTGGCGCCGGGGAGCTGTTTTTT. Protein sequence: CASRKSSGPGAGELFF.

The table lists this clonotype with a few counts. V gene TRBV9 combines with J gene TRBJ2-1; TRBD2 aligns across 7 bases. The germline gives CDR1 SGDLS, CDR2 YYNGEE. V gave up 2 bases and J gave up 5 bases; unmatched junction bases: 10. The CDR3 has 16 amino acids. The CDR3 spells CASSVRSRESHNEQFF. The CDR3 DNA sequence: TGTGCCAGCAGCGTTAGGTCGCGGGAGTCCCACAATGAGCAGTTCTTC.

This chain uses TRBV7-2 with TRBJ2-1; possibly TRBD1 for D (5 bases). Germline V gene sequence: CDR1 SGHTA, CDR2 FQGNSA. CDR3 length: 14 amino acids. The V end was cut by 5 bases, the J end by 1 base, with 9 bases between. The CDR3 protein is CASSMRQSYNEQFF. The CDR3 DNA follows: TGTGCCAGCAGCATGAGACAGTCCTACAATGAGCAGTTCTTC.

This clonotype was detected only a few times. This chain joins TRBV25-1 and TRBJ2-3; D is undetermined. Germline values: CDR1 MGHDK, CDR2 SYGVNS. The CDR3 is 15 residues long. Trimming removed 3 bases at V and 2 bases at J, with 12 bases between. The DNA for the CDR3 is TGTGCCAGCAGTGAGCAGGCGACGACCACAGATACGCAGTATTTT. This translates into CASSEQATTTDTQYF.

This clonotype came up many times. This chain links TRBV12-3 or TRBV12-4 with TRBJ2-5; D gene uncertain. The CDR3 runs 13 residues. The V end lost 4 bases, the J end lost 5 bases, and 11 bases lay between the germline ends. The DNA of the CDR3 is TGTGCCAGCAGTTGGAACGCTCTCGAGACCCAGTACTTC. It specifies CASSWNALETQYF.

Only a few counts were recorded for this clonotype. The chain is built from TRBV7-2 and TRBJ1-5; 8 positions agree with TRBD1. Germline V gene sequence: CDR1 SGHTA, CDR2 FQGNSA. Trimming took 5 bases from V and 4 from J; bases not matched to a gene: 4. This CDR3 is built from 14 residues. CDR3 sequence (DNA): TGTGCCAGCAGCATGGACAGGGAGAATCAGCCCCAGCATTTT. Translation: CASSMDRENQPQHF. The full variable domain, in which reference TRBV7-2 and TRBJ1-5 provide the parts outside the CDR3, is GAGVSQSPSNKVTEKGKDVELRCDPISGHTALYWYRQSLGQGLEFLIYFQGNSAPDKSGLPSDRFSAERTGGSVSTLTIQRTQQEDSAVYLCASSMDRENQPQHFGDGTRLSIL.

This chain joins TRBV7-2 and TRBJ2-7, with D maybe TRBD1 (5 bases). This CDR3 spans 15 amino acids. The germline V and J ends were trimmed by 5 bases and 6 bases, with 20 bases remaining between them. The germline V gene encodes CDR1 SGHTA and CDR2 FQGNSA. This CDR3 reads CASSPEVGAIGEQYF. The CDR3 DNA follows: TGTGCCAGCAGCCCCGAGGTTGGGGCAATAGGCGAGCAGTACTTC.

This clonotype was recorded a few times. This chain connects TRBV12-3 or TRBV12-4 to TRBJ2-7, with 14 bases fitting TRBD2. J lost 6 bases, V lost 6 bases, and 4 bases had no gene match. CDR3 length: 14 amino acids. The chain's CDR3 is CASSWTSGGFEQYF. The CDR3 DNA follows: TGTGCCAGCAGCTGGACTAGCGGGGGGTTCGAGCAGTACTTC.

This CDR3 is CASSSAGGVWETQYF. In nucleotides, the CDR3 is TGTGCCAGCAGCTCTGCGGGAGGAGTTTGGGAGACCCAGTACTTC. The chain links TRBV7-2 to TRBJ2-5; 8 bases fit TRBD2. The V and J ends lost 4 bases and 5 bases, in that order; junction bases with no gene match: 9. Germline V CDR1 and CDR2: SGHTA, FQGNSA. CDR3 length: 15 amino acids.

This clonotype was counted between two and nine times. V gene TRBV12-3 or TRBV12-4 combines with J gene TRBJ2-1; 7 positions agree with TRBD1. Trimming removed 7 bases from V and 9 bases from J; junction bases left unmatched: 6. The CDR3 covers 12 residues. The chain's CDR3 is CASTRGFGEQFF. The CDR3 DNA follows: TGTGCCAGCACCAGGGGGTTCGGTGAGCAGTTCTTC.